The 16 T cell receptor beta chains in this list originate from one sample, sequenced in a study of cytomegalovirus exposure and HLA in healthy donors. The PCR made use of 60 Vbeta and 13 Jbeta primers. Assay used: immunoSEQ multiplex PCR; TCRdb lists only in-frame clones, some missing. This table has about 150,000 clones, around 67% appearing once. Sequencing was done on a sample of PBMCs. The receptors derive from a woman in her late teens or twenties in good health and CMV-seronegative.

This clone was observed a few times. This chain joins TRBV6-5 and TRBJ2-2; D is uncertain. Per the germline V gene, CDR1 is MNHEY and CDR2 is SVGAGI. Between the trimmed V and J ends, which lost 6 bases and 2 bases, there was a span of 4 bases. The CDR3 runs 12 residues. CDR3 DNA sequence: TGTGCCAGCAGGAGAAACACCGGGGAGCTGTTTTTT. This translates into CASRRNTGELFF.

The V gene is TRBV29-1, the J gene TRBJ2-5; D not certain. The CDR3 contains 11 residues. Per germline, CDR1 SQVTM and CDR2 ANQGSEA. V lost 4 bases and J 5 bases, leaving 8 bases between the germline ends. The chain's CDR3 is CSVGLRETQYF. CDR3 coding DNA: TGCAGCGTTGGCCTTCGGGAGACCCAGTACTTC. The entire variable domain, with the rest obtained from reference TRBV29-1 and TRBJ2-5, is as follows: SAVISQKPSRDICQRGTSLTIQCQVDSQVTMMFWYRQQPGQSLTLIATANQGSEATYESGFVIDKFPISRPNLTFSTLTVSNMSPEDSSIYLCSVGLRETQYFGPGTRLLVL.

The V and J genes are TRBV4-2 and TRBJ2-3; TRBD1 might be the D (5 bases). From germline, CDR1 is LGHNA and CDR2 YNFKEQ. This CDR3 has 15 residues. V lost 1 base, J lost 2 bases, and 10 bases lay in between. CDR3 protein: CASSQGQGPTDTQYF. The CDR3 region has the DNA TGTGCCAGCAGCCAAGGGCAGGGCCCCACAGATACGCAGTATTTT.

This clone was seen a few times. The rearrangement links TRBV4-1 to TRBJ2-7; D is ambiguous. Per germline, CDR1 MGHRA and CDR2 YSYEKL. Deletions cut 0 bases from V and 3 bases from J, with 6 bases between. The CDR3 consists of 13 residues. For the CDR3, the DNA is TGCGCCAGCAGCCAAGAAGTTAGCTACGAGCAGTACGTC. Translated: CASSQEVSYEQYV.

This rearrangement joins TRBV6-6 to TRBJ2-7; 9 nucleotides match TRBD1. Germline V gives CDR1 MNHNY, CDR2 SVGAGI (reference sequence). The CDR3 contains 13 residues. The V gene end was trimmed by 6 bases and the J gene end by 2 bases; junction bases not matched to a gene: 2. The CDR3 nucleotides read TGTGCCAGCAGCCGGACAGGGGCCTACGAGCAGTACTTC. This sequence encodes CASSRTGAYEQYF.

The chain carries TRBV5-4 and TRBJ2-3; the D gene is possibly TRBD1 (5 bases). Germline V gene lookup returns CDR1 SGHNT and CDR2 YYREEE (reference sequence). V was shortened by 2 bases and J by 6 bases, with 13 bases between the two germline ends. CDR3 size: 14 residues. This CDR3 reads CASSLAGIADTQYF. The CDR3 region has the DNA TGTGCCAGCAGCTTAGCAGGGATTGCCGATACGCAGTATTTT.

This sequence joins TRBV2 and TRBJ2-1; D gene ambiguous. Germline CDR1 and CDR2: SNHLY and FYNNEI. The CDR3 has 15 residues. Trimming pared 6 bases from V and 0 bases from J, leaving 12 bases between. The CDR3 bases are TGTGCCAGCAGGACGACTTGGAGCTCCTACAATGAGCAGTTCTTC. Translating gives CASRTTWSSYNEQFF.

The chain couples TRBV30 to TRBJ1-2; D remains unclear. The CDR3 covers 15 residues. V shed 4 bases and J shed 8 bases, with 23 bases lying between them. Germline-derived CDR1 and CDR2 are GTSNPN and SVGIG (reference sequence). This CDR3 is CAWTLRAGRVRGYTF. The DNA of the CDR3 is TGTGCCTGGACTCTACGGGCGGGAAGAGTCCGCGGCTACACCTTC.

V usage is TRBV11-2 and J usage is TRBJ1-1; D is possibly TRBD1 (6 bases). The V and J ends lost 3 bases and 8 bases respectively, with 10 bases between them. Per the germline V gene, CDR1 is SGHAT and CDR2 is FQNNGV. This CDR3 contains 12 residues. In nucleotides, the CDR3 is TGTGCCAGCAGCTTCCGGACAGAAGAAGCTTTCTTT. Translating it yields CASSFRTEEAFF.

The V and J genes are TRBV29-1 and TRBJ2-1; 9 nucleotides match TRBD2. Germline lookup yields CDR1 SQVTM and CDR2 ANQGSEA. This CDR3 comprises 14 residues. V lost 6 bases to trimming and J lost 10 bases; unmatched junction nucleotides: 13. DNA for the CDR3: TGCAGCGTGCGACTAGGGCTAGCGGGGAAGGAGCAGTTCTTC. This gives the protein CSVRLGLAGKEQFF.

The rearrangement uses TRBV7-9 and TRBJ1-4; D remains ambiguous. There are 14 residues in the CDR3. V was shortened by 1 base and J by 7 bases, with 10 bases between the two germline ends. CDR1 is SEHNR, CDR2 FQNEAQ, per germline (reference sequence). This chain's CDR3 is CASSLEKAGEKLFF. CDR3 bases: TGTGCCAGCAGCTTAGAAAAGGCAGGTGAAAAACTGTTTTTT.

This clone appeared a few times. The V and J genes are TRBV7-9 and TRBJ2-5; 7 bases match TRBD1. CDR3 length: 14 amino acids. V was pared by 4 bases and J by 5 bases, with 7 bases of the junction left unmatched. Germline CDR1 is SEHNR and CDR2 is FQNEAQ (reference sequence). The CDR3 nucleotides are TGTGCCAGCAGCTCGTCGACAGGGTACGAGACCCAGTACTTC. It is translated as CASSSSTGYETQYF.

This clone was seen a few times. The chain has TRBV6-1 and TRBJ2-1, with 8 positions matching TRBD2. CDR3 length equals 12 residues. Trimming cost V 5 bases and J 10 bases; bases outside gene matches: 4. From germline, CDR1 is MNHNS and CDR2 SASEGT. The CDR3 here is CASSWSGGEQFF. The CDR3 DNA reads as TGTGCCAGCAGTTGGTCGGGGGGGGAGCAGTTCTTC.

Only a few counts were recorded for this clone. The chain recombines TRBV25-1 with TRBJ1-2; 8 bases line up with TRBD1. With 4 bases clipped from V and 4 bases from J, the junction kept 2 bases outside the gene matches. The germline gives CDR1 MGHDK, CDR2 SYGVNS. The CDR3 sequence is 13 residues long. The CDR3, as DNA: TGTGCCAGCAGTGCCGGACAGGGCTATGGCTACACCTTC. Its translation: CASSAGQGYGYTF.

V gene TRBV7-9 combines with J gene TRBJ2-3, with D hard to call. Germline V gene data show CDR1 as SEHNR and CDR2 as FQNEAQ (reference sequence). V lost 5 bases and J lost 0, with 9 bases in between. The CDR3 loop spans 14 amino acids. The CDR3 DNA is TGTGCCAGCAGCCCCCTAGGAAGCACAGATACGCAGTATTTT. It translates to CASSPLGSTDTQYF.

This chain connects TRBV5-1 to TRBJ2-2, with a tentative D call TRBD2 (6 bases). Germline loops: CDR1 SGHRS, CDR2 YFSETQ. V was pared by 0 bases and J by 1 base, with 16 bases between. The CDR3 consists of 18 residues. In DNA form, the CDR3 reads TGCGCCAGCAGCTTGGCCCCCGGAGGGGCCGGGAACACCGGGGAGCTGTTTTTT. Amino acids: CASSLAPGGAGNTGELFF.